This T cell receptor beta chain was sequenced for a study of read filtering for tumor transcriptome and immune sequencing. Overall study: By R-ISS, stages I, II and III held approximately 8, 16 and 7 patients.

The CDR3 length is 9 residues. The ends were cut back, 8 bases at V and 5 bases at J, with 4 bases in the middle. Germline V CDR1 and CDR2: SQVTM, ANQGSEA. Whole-study results and caveats: Compared with RNA-seq, IR-seq gave much higher clonotype depth and reliability.

This clonotype was counted at least ten times. Its antigen is currently unknown. The library was built from about 400 ng RNA with molecular barcoded adaptors for alpha/delta and beta/gamma chains. TCRdb fed the reads into MiXCR, producing one record per CDR3 protein. The sample has tens of thousands of distinct CDR3 sequences, around a fifth seen once; the top ten hold roughly 10%. What was sequenced was a population of CD138-negative cells sorted from bone marrow. V gene TRBV29-1 combines with J gene TRBJ2-1, with unresolved D. The sequence derives from a donor aged 40 or over with multiple myeloma. CDR3 protein: CSTDNEQFF. DNA for the CDR3: TGCAGCACGGACAATGAGCAGTTCTTC.